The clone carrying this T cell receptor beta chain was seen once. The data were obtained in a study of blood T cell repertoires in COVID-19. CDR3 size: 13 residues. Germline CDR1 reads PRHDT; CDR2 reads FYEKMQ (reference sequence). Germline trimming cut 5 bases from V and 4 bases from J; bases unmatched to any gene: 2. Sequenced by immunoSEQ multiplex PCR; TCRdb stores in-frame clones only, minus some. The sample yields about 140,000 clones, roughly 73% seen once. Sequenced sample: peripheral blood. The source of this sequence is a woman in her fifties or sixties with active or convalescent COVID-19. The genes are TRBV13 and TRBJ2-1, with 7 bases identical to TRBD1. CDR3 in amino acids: CASSETGYNEQFF. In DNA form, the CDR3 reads TGTGCCAGCAGCGAGACAGGGTACAATGAGCAGTTCTTC.